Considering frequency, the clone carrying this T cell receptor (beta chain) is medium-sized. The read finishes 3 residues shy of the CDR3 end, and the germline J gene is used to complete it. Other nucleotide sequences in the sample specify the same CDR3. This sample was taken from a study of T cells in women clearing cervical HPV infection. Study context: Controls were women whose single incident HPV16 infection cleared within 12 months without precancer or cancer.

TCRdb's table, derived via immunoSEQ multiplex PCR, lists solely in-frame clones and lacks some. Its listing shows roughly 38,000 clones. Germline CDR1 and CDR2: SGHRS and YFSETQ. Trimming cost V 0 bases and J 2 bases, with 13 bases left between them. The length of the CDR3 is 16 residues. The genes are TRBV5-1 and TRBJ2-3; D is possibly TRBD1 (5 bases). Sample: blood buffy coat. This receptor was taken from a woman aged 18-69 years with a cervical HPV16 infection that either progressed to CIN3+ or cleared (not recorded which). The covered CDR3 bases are TGCGCCAGCAGCTTGGGGGGCCACCCGTTCACAGATACG. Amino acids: CASSLGGHPFTDT. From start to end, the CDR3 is CASSLGGHPFTDTQYF. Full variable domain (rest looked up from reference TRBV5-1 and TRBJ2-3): KAGVTQTPRYLIKTRGQQVTLSCSPISGHRSVSWYQQTPGQGLQFLFEYFSETQRNKGNFPGRFSGRQFSNSRSEMNVSTLELGDSALYLCASSLGGHPFTDTQYFGPGTRLTVL.